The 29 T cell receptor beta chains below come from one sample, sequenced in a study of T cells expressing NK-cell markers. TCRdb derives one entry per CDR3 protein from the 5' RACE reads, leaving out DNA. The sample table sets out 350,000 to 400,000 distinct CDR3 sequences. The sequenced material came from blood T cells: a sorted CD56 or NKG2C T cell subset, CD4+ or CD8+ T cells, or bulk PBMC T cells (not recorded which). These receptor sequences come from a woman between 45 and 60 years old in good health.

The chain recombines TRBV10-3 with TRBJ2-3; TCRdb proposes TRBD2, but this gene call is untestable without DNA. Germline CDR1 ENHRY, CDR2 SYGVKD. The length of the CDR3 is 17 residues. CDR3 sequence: CAISESERLVSTDTQYF.

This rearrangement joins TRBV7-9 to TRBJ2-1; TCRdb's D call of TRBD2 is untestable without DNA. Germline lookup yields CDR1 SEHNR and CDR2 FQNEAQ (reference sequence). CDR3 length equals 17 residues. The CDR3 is CASSLGGLAGSYNEQFF. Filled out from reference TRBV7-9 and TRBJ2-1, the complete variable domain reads DTGVSQNPRHKITKRGQNVTFRCDPISEHNRLYWYRQTLGQGPEFLTYFQNEAQLEKSRLLSDRFSAERPKGSFSTLEIQRTEQGDSAMYLCASSLGGLAGSYNEQFFGPGTRLTVL.

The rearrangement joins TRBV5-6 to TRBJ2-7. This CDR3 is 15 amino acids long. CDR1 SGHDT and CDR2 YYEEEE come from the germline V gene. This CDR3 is CASSLVLANTYEQYF.

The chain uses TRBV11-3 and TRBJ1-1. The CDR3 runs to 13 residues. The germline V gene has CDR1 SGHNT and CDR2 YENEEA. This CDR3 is CASSSAMGTEAFF.

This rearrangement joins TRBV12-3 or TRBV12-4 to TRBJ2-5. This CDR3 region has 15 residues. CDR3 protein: CASSLAVEYQETQYF.

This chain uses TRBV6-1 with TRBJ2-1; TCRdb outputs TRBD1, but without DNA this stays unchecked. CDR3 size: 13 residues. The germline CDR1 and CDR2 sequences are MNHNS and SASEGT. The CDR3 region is CASTKDRVNEQFF.

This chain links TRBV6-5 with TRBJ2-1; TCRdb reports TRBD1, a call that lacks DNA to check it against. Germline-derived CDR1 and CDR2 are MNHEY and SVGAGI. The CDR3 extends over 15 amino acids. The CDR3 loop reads CASTLMRGAYNEQFF.

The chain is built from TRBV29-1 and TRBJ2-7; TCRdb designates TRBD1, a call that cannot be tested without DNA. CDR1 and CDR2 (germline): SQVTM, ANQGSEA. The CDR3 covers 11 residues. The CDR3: CSVYRGHEQYF.

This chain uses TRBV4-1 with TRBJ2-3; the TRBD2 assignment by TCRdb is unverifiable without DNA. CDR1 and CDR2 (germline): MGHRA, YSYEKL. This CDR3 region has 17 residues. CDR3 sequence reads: CASSRTSGRWATDTQYF.

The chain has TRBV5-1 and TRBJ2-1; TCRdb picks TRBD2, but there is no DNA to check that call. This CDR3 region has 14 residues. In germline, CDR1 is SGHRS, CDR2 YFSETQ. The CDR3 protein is CASSPDYYYNEQFF. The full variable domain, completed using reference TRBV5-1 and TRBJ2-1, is KAGVTQTPRYLIKTRGQQVTLSCSPISGHRSVSWYQQTPGQGLQFLFEYFSETQRNKGNFPGRFSGRQFSNSRSEMNVSTLELGDSALYLCASSPDYYYNEQFFGPGTRLTVL.

CDR3 sequence: CASSSQGSGETQYF. The chain employs TRBV5-1 and TRBJ2-5; TCRdb's D gene call, TRBD1, goes unchecked for lack of DNA. This CDR3 has 14 amino acids. CDR1 is SGHRS, CDR2 YFSETQ, per germline.

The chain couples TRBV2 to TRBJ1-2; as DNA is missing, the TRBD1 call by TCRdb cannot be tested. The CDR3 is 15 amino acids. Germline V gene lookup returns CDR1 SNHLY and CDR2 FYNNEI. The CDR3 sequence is CASSVTLQAPHGYTF.

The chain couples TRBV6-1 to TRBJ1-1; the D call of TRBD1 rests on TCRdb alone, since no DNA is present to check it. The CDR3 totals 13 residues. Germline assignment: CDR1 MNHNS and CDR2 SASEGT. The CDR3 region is CASSESWGGEAFF.

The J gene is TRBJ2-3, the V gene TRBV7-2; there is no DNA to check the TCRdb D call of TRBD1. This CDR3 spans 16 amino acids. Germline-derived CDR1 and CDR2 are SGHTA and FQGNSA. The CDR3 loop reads CASSTTGTTSTDTQYF.

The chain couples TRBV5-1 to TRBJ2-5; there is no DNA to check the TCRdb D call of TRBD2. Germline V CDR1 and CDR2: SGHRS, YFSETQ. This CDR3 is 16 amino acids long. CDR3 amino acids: CASSLSGGSVKETQYF.

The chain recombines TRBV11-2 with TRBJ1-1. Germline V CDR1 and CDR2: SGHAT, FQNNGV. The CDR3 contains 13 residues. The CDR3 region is CASSLVLVTEAFF.

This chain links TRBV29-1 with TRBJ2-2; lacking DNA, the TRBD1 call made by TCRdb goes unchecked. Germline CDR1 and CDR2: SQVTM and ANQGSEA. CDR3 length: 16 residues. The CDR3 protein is CSVSPGTYKNTGELFF.

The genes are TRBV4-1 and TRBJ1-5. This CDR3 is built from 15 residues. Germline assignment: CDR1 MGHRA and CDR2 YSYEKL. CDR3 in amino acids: CASSQASQGYQPQHF.

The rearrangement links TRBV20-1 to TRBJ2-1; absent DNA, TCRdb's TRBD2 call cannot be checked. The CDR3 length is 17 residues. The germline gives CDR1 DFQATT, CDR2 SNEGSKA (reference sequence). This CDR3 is CSAESPTLAGAYNEQFF.

CDR3 amino acids: CASSLRGPLDTQYF. The chain combines TRBV12-3 or TRBV12-4 with TRBJ2-3; TCRdb returns TRBD1, unconfirmable since there is no DNA. This CDR3 is 14 amino acids long.

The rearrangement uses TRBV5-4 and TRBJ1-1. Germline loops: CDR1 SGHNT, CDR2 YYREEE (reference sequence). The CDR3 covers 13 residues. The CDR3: CASSRDIGSEAFF.

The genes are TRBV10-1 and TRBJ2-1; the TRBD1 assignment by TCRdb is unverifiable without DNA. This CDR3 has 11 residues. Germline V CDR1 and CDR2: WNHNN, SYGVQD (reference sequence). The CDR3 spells CASSGGTEQFF.

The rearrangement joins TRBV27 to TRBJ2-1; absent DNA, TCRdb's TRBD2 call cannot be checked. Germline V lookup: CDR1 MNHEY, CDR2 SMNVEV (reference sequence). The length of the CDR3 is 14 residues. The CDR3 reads CASSLKGLADEQFF.

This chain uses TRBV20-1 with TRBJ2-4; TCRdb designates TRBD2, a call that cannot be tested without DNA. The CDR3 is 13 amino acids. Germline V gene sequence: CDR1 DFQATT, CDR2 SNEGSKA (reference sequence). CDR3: CSASKREANIQYF.

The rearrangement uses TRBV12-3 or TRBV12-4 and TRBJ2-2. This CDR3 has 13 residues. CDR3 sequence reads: CASAALLGGELFF.

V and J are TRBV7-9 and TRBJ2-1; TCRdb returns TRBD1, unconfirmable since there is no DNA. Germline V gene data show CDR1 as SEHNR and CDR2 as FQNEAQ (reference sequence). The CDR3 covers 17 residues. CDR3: CASSPPPQGAFYNEQFF. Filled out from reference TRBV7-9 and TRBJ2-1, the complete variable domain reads DTGVSQNPRHKITKRGQNVTFRCDPISEHNRLYWYRQTLGQGPEFLTYFQNEAQLEKSRLLSDRFSAERPKGSFSTLEIQRTEQGDSAMYLCASSPPPQGAFYNEQFFGPGTRLTVL.

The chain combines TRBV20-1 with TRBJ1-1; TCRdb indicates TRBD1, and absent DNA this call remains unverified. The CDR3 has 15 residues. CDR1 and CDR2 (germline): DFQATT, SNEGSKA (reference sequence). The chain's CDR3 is CSARDEQGIHTEAFF.

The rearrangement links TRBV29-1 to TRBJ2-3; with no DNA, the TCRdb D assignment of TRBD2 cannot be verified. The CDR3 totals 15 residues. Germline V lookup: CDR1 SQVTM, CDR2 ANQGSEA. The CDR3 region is CSGGSGRAGVDTQYF.

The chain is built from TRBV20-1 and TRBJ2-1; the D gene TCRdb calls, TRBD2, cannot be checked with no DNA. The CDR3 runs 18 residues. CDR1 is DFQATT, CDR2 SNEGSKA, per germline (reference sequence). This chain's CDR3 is CSAGSLAGRTISYNEQFF.